These 10 T cell receptor beta chains came from one sample sequenced in a study of T cells after posttransplantation cyclophosphamide. Busulfan-fludarabine conditioning, marrow transplant, and cyclophosphamide on days +3 and +4 were administered. The table came from immunoSEQ multiplex PCR; TCRdb's copy has only in-frame clones and leaves some out. The sample contains hundreds of clones, none occurring once; 20% to 25% lies in the top ten. This material consisted of PBMCs, taken after allogeneic stem cell transplant with posttransplant cyclophosphamide. The receptors derive from a young adult male patient who received an allogeneic stem cell transplant from a related donor, was CMV-positive, and had no GVHD. Some T cells may have come from the graft donor.

This clone ranks as medium-sized. This chain links TRBV28 with TRBJ2-1, with D unresolved. CDR1 and CDR2 (germline): MDHEN, SYDVKM. The CDR3 totals 14 residues. The V and J ends lost 3 bases and 6 bases respectively, with 12 bases between them. For the CDR3, the DNA is TGTGCCAGCAGTTTGCGTCGAGAGTTCAATGAGCAGTTCTTC. Translating gives CASSLRREFNEQFF.

Relative to its sample, this clone is medium-sized. The chain couples TRBV7-8 to TRBJ2-1; 8 bases align to TRBD2. V lost 2 bases and J lost 2; bases outside the gene matches: 11. The length of the CDR3 is 18 residues. Germline lookup yields CDR1 SGHVS and CDR2 FQNEAQ. The CDR3, as DNA: TGTGCCAGCAGCTTAAATTTCCTAGCGGGCCGACCCTACAATGAGCAGTTCTTC. Translation: CASSLNFLAGRPYNEQFF.

In its sample, this clone ranks as medium-sized. The chain carries TRBV19 and TRBJ2-1; 7 positions agree with TRBD1. V was pared by 3 bases and J by 3 bases, with 14 bases of the junction left unmatched. Germline V gene lookup returns CDR1 LNHDA and CDR2 SQIVND (reference sequence). This CDR3 contains 18 residues. The CDR3: CASSIPRAGTVDYNEQFF. The CDR3 DNA reads as TGTGCCAGTAGTATTCCCCGGGCCGGGACAGTCGACTACAATGAGCAGTTCTTC.

This clone was detected ten times or more. The chain joins TRBV9 to TRBJ1-2, with TRBD1 as a possible D gene (5 bases). Germline CDR1 is SGDLS and CDR2 is YYNGEE. Trimming took 3 bases from V and 3 from J, leaving 12 bases between them. The CDR3 extends over 14 amino acids. CDR3 coding DNA: TGTGCCAGCAGCGCAAGTGGGGACTACTATGGCTACACCTTC. Translating it yields CASSASGDYYGYTF.

This clone is judged medium-sized. The chain combines TRBV4-3 with TRBJ2-1; 7 bases agree with TRBD2. In germline, CDR1 is LGHNA, CDR2 YSLEER. V gave up 5 bases and J gave up 0 bases; unmatched junction bases: 7. CDR3 length: 16 amino acids. The CDR3 protein is CASSRRLADSYNEQFF. CDR3 sequence (DNA): TGCGCCAGCAGCAGAAGACTAGCCGACTCCTACAATGAGCAGTTCTTC.

Judged by abundance, this clone is medium-sized (0.01 to 0.1%). The chain combines TRBV19 with TRBJ1-5; D unresolved. Germline CDR1 reads LNHDA; CDR2 reads SQIVND (reference sequence). The ends were cut back, 0 bases at V and 4 bases at J, with 4 bases in the middle. This CDR3 is 13 amino acids long. In DNA form, the CDR3 reads TGTGCCAGTAGTATAGAAGGGAATCAGCCCCAGCATTTT. Residues: CASSIEGNQPQHF.

This clone is medium-sized by share. This CDR3 is CASSLVGGSGNQPQHF. CDR3 DNA sequence: TGTGCCAGCAGTTTAGTGGGGGGAAGCGGCAATCAGCCCCAGCATTTT. The rearrangement links TRBV28 to TRBJ1-5, with D possibly matching TRBD1 (5 bases). V lost 2 bases, J lost 2 bases, and 13 bases lay in between. The CDR3 extends over 16 amino acids. Germline V gene lookup returns CDR1 MDHEN and CDR2 SYDVKM.

By share of the sample, this clone is medium-sized. J is TRBJ1-2 and V is TRBV28; possible D gene TRBD1, 6 bases. Germline V CDR1 and CDR2: MDHEN, SYDVKM. The V end was cut by 2 bases, the J end by 4 bases, with 8 bases between. The CDR3 has 13 amino acids. CDR3 protein: CASSLDRTYGYTF. DNA of the CDR3: TGTGCCAGCAGTTTAGACAGGACCTATGGCTACACCTTC.

Turning to this clone: A much larger clonotype is one base distant, so this may be a read error. The rearrangement joins TRBV4-3 to TRBJ2-3; tentatively, D is TRBD2 (7 bases). CDR1 and CDR2 from the germline V gene are LGHNA and YSLEER. This CDR3 region has 18 residues. V lost 0 bases and J 0 bases, leaving 16 bases between the germline ends. The CDR3 sequence: CASSQDKARGGSTDTQYF. CDR3 DNA: TGCGCCAGCAGCCAAGATAAGGCGAGGGGGGGTAGCACAGATACGCAGTATTTT.

This clone is medium-sized (0.01 to 0.1%). The chain joins TRBV2 to TRBJ1-2, with D tentatively TRBD1 (6 bases). The CDR3 has 14 residues. V lost 3 bases to trimming and J lost 4 bases, with 12 bases between them. Looked up from germline, CDR1 is SNHLY and CDR2 is FYNNEI. CDR3 sequence: CASSEGRGVYGYTF. CDR3 DNA sequence: TGTGCCAGCAGTGAGGGCAGGGGAGTCTATGGCTACACCTTC.